The 5 T cell receptor beta chains below were found in one sample sequenced in a study of blood T cell repertoires in COVID-19. Clones were sequenced by immunoSEQ multiplex PCR, and TCRdb holds only the in-frame ones, with some missing. The sample lists 150,000 to 200,000 clones, about 87% occurring once. Input material: peripheral blood. Every receptor here comes from a woman of 80 years or more with COVID-19, enrolled during active disease.

Here the CDR3 reads CASSQGALAGGSTDTQYF. The CDR3 coding sequence is TGCGCCAGCAGCCAAGGTGCCCTAGCGGGAGGTAGCACAGATACGCAGTATTTT. The chain joins TRBV4-1 to TRBJ2-3; 11 positions match TRBD2. The V and J ends lost 1 base and 0 bases, in that order; junction bases with no gene match: 6. Germline V gene data show CDR1 as MGHRA and CDR2 as YSYEKL. The CDR3 has 18 amino acids.

The chain has TRBV20-1 and TRBJ2-1; no reliable D call. Germline V CDR1 and CDR2: DFQATT, SNEGSKA (reference sequence). This CDR3 is built from 15 residues. Trimming left V 3 bases short and J 0 bases short, with 12 bases between. The CDR3 reads CSASKRPSSYNEQFF. The CDR3 DNA sequence: TGCAGTGCTAGTAAGCGCCCGAGCTCCTACAATGAGCAGTTCTTC.

This clone has a single count. The chain links TRBV7-8 to TRBJ1-2; D is uncertain. Trimming left V 5 bases short and J 2 bases short, with 9 bases between. Per the germline V gene, CDR1 is SGHVS and CDR2 is FQNEAQ. This CDR3 has 13 residues. CDR3 amino acids: CASSPAGNYGYTF. For the CDR3, the DNA is TGTGCCAGCAGCCCCGCCGGGAACTATGGCTACACCTTC.

The gene calls are TRBV27 and TRBJ1-6, with D possibly matching TRBD1 (6 bases). The ends were cut back, 4 bases at V and 14 bases at J, with 21 bases in the middle. CDR3 size: 15 residues. Per the germline V gene, CDR1 is MNHEY and CDR2 is SMNVEV (reference sequence). CDR3 DNA sequence: TGTGCCAGCAGTTCCGGGACATCCCTAATGGGGTCCCTCCACTTT. As protein: CASSSGTSLMGSLHF.

In DNA form, the CDR3 reads TGTGCCAGCAGCCTAATAACGGTCTATGGCTACACCTTC. Translating gives CASSLITVYGYTF. The V call is TRBV7-9, the J call TRBJ1-2; D gene uncertain. V was trimmed by 5 bases and J by 4 bases, leaving 11 bases between them. Germline V gene sequence: CDR1 SEHNR, CDR2 FQNEAQ (reference sequence). The CDR3 totals 13 residues.